The subject of this entry is one T cell receptor beta chain. Its antigen is not known. The J segment lost 4 bases and the V segment lost 4 bases, leaving 7 bases of the junction unmatched. Germline CDR1 and CDR2: MNHEY and SVGEGT. This CDR3 region has 15 residues. Clones were sequenced by immunoSEQ multiplex PCR, and TCRdb holds only the in-frame ones, with some missing. The repertoire includes roughly 180,000 clones, around 92% of them detected once, and 1% to 1.5% sits in the top ten. Both about-4-week and about-12-week second-dose recipients were combined. The sample is drawn from a study of T cell responses to AZD1222 COVID-19 vaccine. Study-level points and caveats: Clonal diversity may have been underestimated in mostly white British donors.

The chain is built from TRBV6-2 or TRBV6-3 and TRBJ2-1, with 7 bases aligning to TRBD2. The sample was peripheral blood, taken 28 days after the second AZD1222 dose. This TCR was recovered from an adult who received the AZD1222 COVID-19 vaccine. CDR3 protein: CASSLAGQPYNEQFF. Here the CDR3 DNA reads TGTGCCAGCAGTTTAGCGGGCCAACCATACAATGAGCAGTTCTTC.